These T cell receptor beta chains were read from a single sample in a study of follicular helper T cells after annual influenza vaccination. The table came from immunoSEQ multiplex PCR; TCRdb's copy has only in-frame clones and leaves some out. The table shows 9,500 to 15,000 clones, with around 80% occurring only once. The sample in question was CXCR5+ CD38- circulating T follicular helper cells from blood, obtained on the day of influenza vaccination. These receptors were obtained from an adult who received the influenza vaccine. The CDR3 runs from the conserved cysteine through the conserved F or W. The order of the fields is J gene, V gene, CDR3 protein.

>TRBJ1-3|TRBV7-2
CASSQGPSGNTIYF
>TRBJ1-4|TRBV27
CASTGGTGNEKLFF
>TRBJ2-2|TRBV6-1
CASRTGTSGTGELFF
>TRBJ2-3|TRBV2
CASRQQGFTTDTQYF
>TRBJ2-3|TRBV6-1
CASTRGGTTDTQYF
>TRBJ1-4|TRBV28
CASIPRERYNEKLFF
>TRBJ2-7|TRBV30
CAWSTPTGTYEQYF
>TRBJ2-3|TRBV7-6
CASSLRGAGDTQYF
>TRBJ2-1|TRBV29-1
CSVRLAGGYNEQFF
>TRBJ2-4|TRBV7-9
CASSIQGGKNIQYF
>TRBJ2-5|TRBV27
CASRSRGETQYF
>TRBJ1-1|TRBV6-6
CASTSERTGRNTEAFF
>TRBJ1-5|TRBV19
CASSAKDGSPQHF
>TRBJ1-1|TRBV6-5
CASSYNRLMNTEAFF
>TRBJ1-2|TRBV7-9
CASSPRTGQSYGYTF
>TRBJ2-1|TRBV19
CARLPRSPFF